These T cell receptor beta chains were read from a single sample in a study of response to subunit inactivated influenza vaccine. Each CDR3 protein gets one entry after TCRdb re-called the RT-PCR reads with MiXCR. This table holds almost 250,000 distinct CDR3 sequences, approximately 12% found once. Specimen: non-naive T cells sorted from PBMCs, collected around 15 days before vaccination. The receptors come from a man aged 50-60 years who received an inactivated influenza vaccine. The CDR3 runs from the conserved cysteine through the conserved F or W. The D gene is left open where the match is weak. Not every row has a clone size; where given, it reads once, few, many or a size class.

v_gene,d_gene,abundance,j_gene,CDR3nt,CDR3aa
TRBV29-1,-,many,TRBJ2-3,TGCAGCGTTGGGGAGACAGATACGCAGTATTTT,CSVGETDTQYF
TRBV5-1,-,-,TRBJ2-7,TGCGCCAGCAGCGCACTACAGAGATACGAGCAGTACTTC,CASSALQRYEQYF
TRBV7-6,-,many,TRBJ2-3,TGTGCCAGCAGCTTGTTGCGTGATACGCAGTATTTT,CASSLLRDTQYF
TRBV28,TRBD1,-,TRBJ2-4,TGTGCCAGCAGTCCACAGGGGGCCGCGAACATTCAGTACTTC,CASSPQGAANIQYF
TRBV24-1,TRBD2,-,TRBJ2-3,TGTGCCACCAGTTGGGCGGGGGAAGGAGGAGATACGCAGTATTTT,CATSWAGEGGDTQYF
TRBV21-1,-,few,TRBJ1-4,TGTGCCAGCAGCAAAGACGACAGGGTTAATGAAAAACTGTTTTTT,CASSKDDRVNEKLFF
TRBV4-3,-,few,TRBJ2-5,TGCGCCAGCAGCCAAGGACCTCGAGGACAGCGGGGGACCCAGTACTTC,CASSQGPRGQRGTQYF
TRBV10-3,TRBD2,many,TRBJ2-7,TGTGCCATCGGGGAGGGAACCTACGAGCAGTACTTC,CAIGEGTYEQYF
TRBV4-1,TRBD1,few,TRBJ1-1,TGCGCCAGCAGCCAAGAAGGGACAGGGGGGGGTCGTACTGAAGCTTTCTTT,CASSQEGTGGGRTEAFF
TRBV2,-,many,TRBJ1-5,TGTGCCAGCAGTGATGAGATGTGGATGCGGAATCAGCCCCAGCATTTT,CASSDEMWMRNQPQHF
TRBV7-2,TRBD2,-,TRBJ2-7,TGTGCCAGCAGCGCCACTAGCGGGAGTGGTTACGAGCAGTACTTC,CASSATSGSGYEQYF
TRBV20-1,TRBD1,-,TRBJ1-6,TGCAGTGCTAGATCAACCGGGACAGGGCTCGGGCCCCTCCACTTT,CSARSTGTGLGPLHF
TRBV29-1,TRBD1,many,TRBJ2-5,TGCAGCGTTGACACTCCGGGACAGGGGACTGGCTTCCAAGAGACCCAGTACTTC,CSVDTPGQGTGFQETQYF
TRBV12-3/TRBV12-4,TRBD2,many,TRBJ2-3,TGTGCCAGCAGCCTGACTAGCGGGAGAGGATCAGATACGCAGTATTTT,CASSLTSGRGSDTQYF
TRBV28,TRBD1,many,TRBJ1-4,TGTGCCAGCAGTATCTCGACAGGGAAGAATGAAAAACTGTTTTTT,CASSISTGKNEKLFF